This T cell receptor beta chain was recovered during a study of T cell changes during pregnancy in multiple sclerosis. This table comes from immunoSEQ multiplex PCR, and its TCRdb copy is limited to in-frame clones, with some not included. The sample includes roughly 64,000 clones, approximately 91% seen only once; the top ten take approximately 1.3%. Trimming removed 7 bases from V and 3 bases from J, with 18 bases in between. CDR1 SQVTM and CDR2 ANQGSEA come from the germline V gene. The CDR3 covers 14 residues. Specimen: peripheral blood, collected in the second trimester of pregnancy. This TCR was recovered from a female donor with multiple sclerosis, enrolled in a pregnancy study. V is TRBV29-1 and J is TRBJ1-1; maybe TRBD1 (6 bases). The CDR3 region is CSAGGGRIDTEAFF. Written as DNA, the CDR3 is TGCAGCGCCGGGGGGGGCCGGATTGACACTGAAGCTTTCTTT.